The source of this T cell receptor (beta chain) is a study of T cells in narcolepsy (dated by TCRdb to 2016 to 2019). For the study in its entirety: Healthy control donors were enrolled in the study alongside patients who had narcolepsy type 1 or type 2 (NT1, NT2). To look for autoreactive T cells in narcolepsy patients that target self-antigens of hypocretin neurons (hypocretin, TRIB2), the study used TCR Vbeta sequencing to follow clonotypes in blood and CSF. Overall study outcomes, separate from this receptor: According to the report, autoreactive clonotypes were detected serially in the blood of the same patients and of different patients, but not in healthy controls. Some blood memory CD4+ repertoires from patients and controls contained no sequences matching autoreactive T cell clones. Numbers of sequenced blood memory CD4+ clonotypes were comparable, averaging approximately 42,000 in patients and roughly 35,000 in controls. Plots that compared CSF and blood CD4+ T cell clonotypes from the same patient highlighted HCRT-specific and TRIB2-specific autoreactive clonotypes.

There are 12 amino acids in the CDR3, from cysteine to phenylalanine inclusive. Only CDR3 DNA is held: 36 bases, read in frame from base 1. The germline V gene (reference sequence) specifies GTSNPN as CDR1 and SVGIG as CDR2. V and J are trimmed by 6 bases and 6 bases, and the gene matches miss 4 bases of the junction. The library was made by the immunoSEQ multiplex PCR assay. TCRdb retrieved this table from immuneACCESS and kept in-frame rearrangements only. Not all clones are present; in checked studies, unresolved V genes account for under half, and no reason is known for the remainder. Here the sample has roughly 27,000 clones; approximately 77% occur a single time. The ten top clones hold about 1.1% of the sample. For TCR Vbeta sequencing, memory CD4+ T cells were sorted ex vivo from the peripheral blood of both healthy controls and narcolepsy patients. Of note for this clone: Its antigen is still unknown. Per-nucleotide qualities are absent, and no much larger clonotype sits a single base away.

The chain joins TRBV30 to TRBJ1-4, and TRBD1 matches 7 of the central bases. Sequenced: memory (CD45RA-) CD4+ T cells from blood. The cell subset or site label, as the study defines it: memory T cells sorted ex vivo from peripheral blood. The TCR comes from a human donor in good health. In nucleotide form, the sequence is TGTGCCTGCGGACAGGATTATGAAAAACTGTTTTTT. This sequence encodes CACGQDYEKLFF.